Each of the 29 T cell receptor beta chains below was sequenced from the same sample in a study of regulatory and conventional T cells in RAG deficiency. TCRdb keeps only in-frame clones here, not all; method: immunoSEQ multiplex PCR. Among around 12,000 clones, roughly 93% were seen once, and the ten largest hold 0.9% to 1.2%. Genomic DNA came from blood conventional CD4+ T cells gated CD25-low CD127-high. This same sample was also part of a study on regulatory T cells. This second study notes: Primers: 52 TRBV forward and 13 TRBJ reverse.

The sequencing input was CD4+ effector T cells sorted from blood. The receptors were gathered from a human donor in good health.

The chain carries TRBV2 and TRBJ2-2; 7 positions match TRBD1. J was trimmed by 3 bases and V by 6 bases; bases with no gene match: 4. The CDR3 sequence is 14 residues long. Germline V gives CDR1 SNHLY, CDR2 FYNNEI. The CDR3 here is CASRQGSDTGELFF. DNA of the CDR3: TGTGCCAGCAGACAGGGGAGCGACACCGGGGAGCTGTTTTTT.

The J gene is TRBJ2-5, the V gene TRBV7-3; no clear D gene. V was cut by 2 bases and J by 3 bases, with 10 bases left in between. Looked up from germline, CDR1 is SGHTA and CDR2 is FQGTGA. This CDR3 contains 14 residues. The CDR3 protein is CASSLGPSKETQYF. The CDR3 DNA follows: TGTGCCAGCAGCTTAGGGCCCAGTAAAGAGACCCAGTACTTC.

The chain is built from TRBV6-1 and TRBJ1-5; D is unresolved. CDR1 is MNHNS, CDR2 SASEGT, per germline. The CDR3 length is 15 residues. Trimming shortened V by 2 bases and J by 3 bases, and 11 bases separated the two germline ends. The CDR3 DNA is TGTGCCAGCAGTGAACGAGGGTCCCACAATCAGCCCCAGCATTTT. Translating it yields CASSERGSHNQPQHF.

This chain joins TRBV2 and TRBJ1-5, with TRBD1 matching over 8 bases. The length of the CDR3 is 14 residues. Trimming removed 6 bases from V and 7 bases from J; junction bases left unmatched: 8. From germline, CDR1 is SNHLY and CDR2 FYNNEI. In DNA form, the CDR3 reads TGTGCCAGCAGCCAGACAGGGGACGGGCAGCCCCAGCATTTT. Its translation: CASSQTGDGQPQHF.

CDR3 loop: CASSQVDSNYGYTF. DNA for the CDR3: TGTGCCAGCAGCCAAGTCGACAGTAACTATGGCTACACCTTC. The chain combines TRBV4-2 with TRBJ1-2; D might be TRBD1 (5 bases). V gave up 1 base and J gave up 1 base, with 7 bases separating them. Germline CDR1 LGHNA, CDR2 YNFKEQ. The CDR3 extends over 14 amino acids.

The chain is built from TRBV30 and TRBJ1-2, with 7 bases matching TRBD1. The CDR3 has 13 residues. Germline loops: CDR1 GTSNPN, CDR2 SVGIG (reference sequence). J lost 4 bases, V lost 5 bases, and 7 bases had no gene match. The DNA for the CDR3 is TGTGCCTGGGGAGAGGGGGCGTCCTATGGCTACACCTTC. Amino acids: CAWGEGASYGYTF.

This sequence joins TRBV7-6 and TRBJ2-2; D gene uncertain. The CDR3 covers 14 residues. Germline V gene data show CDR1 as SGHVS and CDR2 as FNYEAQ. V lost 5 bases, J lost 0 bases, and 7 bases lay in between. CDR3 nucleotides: TGTGCCAGCAGCCCCTACTCGAACACCGGGGAGCTGTTTTTT. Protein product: CASSPYSNTGELFF.

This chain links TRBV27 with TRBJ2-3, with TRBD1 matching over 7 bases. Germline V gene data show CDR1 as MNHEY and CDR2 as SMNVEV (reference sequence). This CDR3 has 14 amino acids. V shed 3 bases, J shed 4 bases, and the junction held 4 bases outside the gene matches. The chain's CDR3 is CASSFTQGADTQYF. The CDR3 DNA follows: TGTGCCAGCAGTTTTACCCAGGGGGCAGATACGCAGTATTTT.

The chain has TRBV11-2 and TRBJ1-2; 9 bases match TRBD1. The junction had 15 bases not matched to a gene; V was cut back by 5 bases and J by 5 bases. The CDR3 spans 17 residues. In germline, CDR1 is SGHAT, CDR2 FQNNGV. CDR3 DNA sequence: TGTGCCAGCAGCAAGAGGGGACAGGGAATTTGGTGGTATGGCTACACCTTC. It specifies CASSKRGQGIWWYGYTF.

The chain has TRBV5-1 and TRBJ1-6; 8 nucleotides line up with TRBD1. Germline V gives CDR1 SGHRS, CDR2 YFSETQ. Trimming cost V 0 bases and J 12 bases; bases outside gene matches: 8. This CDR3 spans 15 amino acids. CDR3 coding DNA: TGCGCCAGCAGCTTGGATTGGACAGGGACGAGACCCCTCCACTTT. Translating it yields CASSLDWTGTRPLHF.

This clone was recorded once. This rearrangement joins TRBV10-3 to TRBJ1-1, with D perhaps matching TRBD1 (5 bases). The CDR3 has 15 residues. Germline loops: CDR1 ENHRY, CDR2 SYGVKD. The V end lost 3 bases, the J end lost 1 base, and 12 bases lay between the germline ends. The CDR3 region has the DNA TGTGCCATCAGTGATCAGGGACGGACGAACACTGAAGCTTTCTTT. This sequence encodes CAISDQGRTNTEAFF.

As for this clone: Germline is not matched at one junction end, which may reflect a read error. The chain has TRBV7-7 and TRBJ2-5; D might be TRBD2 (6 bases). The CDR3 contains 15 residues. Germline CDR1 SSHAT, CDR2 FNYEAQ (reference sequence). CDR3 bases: TGTGCTAGCAGCTTAGGACTATCCCCTAAAGAGACCCAGTACTTC. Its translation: CASSLGLSPKETQYF.

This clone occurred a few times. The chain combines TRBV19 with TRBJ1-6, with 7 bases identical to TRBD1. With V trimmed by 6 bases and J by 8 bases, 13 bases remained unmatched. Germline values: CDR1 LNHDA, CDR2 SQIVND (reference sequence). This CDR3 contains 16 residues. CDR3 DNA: TGTGCCAGTAGGCCGGTATCGGACAGGAGGTATTCACCCCTCCACTTT. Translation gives CASRPVSDRRYSPLHF.

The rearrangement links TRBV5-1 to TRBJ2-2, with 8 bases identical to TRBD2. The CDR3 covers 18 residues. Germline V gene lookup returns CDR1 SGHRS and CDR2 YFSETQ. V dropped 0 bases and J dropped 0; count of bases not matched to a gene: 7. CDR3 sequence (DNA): TGCGCCAGCAGCTTGGCTTGGCGGGGGGAAACGAACACCGGGGAGCTGTTTTTT. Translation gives CASSLAWRGETNTGELFF. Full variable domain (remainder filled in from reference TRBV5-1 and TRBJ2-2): KAGVTQTPRYLIKTRGQQVTLSCSPISGHRSVSWYQQTPGQGLQFLFEYFSETQRNKGNFPGRFSGRQFSNSRSEMNVSTLELGDSALYLCASSLAWRGETNTGELFFGEGSRLTVL.

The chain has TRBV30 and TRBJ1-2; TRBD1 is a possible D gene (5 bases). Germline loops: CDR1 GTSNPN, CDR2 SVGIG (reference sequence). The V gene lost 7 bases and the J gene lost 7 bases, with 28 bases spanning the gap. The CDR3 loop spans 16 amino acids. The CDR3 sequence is CASSNQDSWVLRGYTF. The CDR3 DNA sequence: TGTGCCTCCTCCAACCAAGACAGTTGGGTTCTTCGTGGCTACACCTTC.

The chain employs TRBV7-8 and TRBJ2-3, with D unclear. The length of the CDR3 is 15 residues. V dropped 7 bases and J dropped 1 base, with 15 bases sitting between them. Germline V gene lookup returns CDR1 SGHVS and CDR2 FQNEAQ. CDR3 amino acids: CASNPDGLGTDTQYF. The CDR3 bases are TGTGCCAGCAACCCGGACGGTTTGGGCACAGATACGCAGTATTTT. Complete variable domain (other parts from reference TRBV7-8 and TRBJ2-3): GAGVSQSPRYKVAKRGQDVALRCDPISGHVSLFWYQQALGQGPEFLTYFQNEAQLDKSGLPSDRFFAERPEGSVSTLKIQRTQQEDSAVYLCASNPDGLGTDTQYFGPGTRLTVL.

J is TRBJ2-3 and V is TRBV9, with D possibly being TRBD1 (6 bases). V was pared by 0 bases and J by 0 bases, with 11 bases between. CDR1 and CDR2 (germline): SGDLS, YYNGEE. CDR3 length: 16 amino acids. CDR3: CASSVAWGHSTDTQYF. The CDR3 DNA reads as TGTGCCAGCAGCGTAGCTTGGGGACACAGCACAGATACGCAGTATTTT.

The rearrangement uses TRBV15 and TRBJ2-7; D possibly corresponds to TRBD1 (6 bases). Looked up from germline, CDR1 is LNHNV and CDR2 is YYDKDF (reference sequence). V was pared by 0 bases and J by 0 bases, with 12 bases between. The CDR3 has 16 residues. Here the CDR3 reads CATSRDKGVNSYEQYF. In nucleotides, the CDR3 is TGTGCCACCAGCAGAGATAAGGGGGTCAACTCCTACGAGCAGTACTTC.

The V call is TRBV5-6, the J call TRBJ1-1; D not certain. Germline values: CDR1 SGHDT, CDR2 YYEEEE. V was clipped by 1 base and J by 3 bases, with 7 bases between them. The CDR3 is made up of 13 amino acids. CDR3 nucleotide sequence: TGTGCCAGCAGCTTGTCCAGGCACACTGAAGCTTTCTTT. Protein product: CASSLSRHTEAFF.

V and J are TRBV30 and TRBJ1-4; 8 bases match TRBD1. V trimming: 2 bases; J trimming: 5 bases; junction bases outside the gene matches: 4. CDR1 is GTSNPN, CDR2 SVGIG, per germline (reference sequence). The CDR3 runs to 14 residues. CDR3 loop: CAWSRQGINEKLFF. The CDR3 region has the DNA TGTGCCTGGAGTCGACAGGGGATAAATGAAAAACTGTTTTTT.

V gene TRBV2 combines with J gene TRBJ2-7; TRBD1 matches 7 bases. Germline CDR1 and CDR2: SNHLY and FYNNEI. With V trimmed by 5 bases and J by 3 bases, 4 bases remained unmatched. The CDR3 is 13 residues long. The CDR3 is CASSWDSLYEQYF. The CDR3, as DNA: TGTGCCAGCAGTTGGGACAGTCTCTACGAGCAGTACTTC.

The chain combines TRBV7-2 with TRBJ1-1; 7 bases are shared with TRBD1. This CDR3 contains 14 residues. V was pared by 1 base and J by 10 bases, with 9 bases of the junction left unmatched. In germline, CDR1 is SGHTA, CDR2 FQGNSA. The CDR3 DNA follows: TGTGCCAGCAGCTTAGTAGGAGGGGGCCGAGGAGCTTTCTTT. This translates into CASSLVGGGRGAFF.

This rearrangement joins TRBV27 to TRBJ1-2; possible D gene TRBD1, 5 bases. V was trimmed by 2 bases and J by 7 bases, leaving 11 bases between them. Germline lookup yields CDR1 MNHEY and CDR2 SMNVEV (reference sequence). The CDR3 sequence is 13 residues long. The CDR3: CASSLAQGSGYTF. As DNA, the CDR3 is TGTGCCAGCAGTTTAGCTCAGGGTTCTGGCTACACCTTC.

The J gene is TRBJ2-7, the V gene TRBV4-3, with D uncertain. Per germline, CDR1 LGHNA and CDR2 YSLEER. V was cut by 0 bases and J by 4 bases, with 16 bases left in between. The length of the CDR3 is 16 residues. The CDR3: CASSQDFPELQYEQYF. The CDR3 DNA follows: TGCGCCAGCAGCCAAGATTTTCCTGAGCTTCAATACGAGCAGTACTTC.

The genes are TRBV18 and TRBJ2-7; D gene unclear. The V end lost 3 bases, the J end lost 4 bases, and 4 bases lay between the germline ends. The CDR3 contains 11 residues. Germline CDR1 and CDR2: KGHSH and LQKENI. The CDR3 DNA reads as TGTGCCAGCTCACCCAGATACGAGCAGTACTTC. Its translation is CASSPRYEQYF.

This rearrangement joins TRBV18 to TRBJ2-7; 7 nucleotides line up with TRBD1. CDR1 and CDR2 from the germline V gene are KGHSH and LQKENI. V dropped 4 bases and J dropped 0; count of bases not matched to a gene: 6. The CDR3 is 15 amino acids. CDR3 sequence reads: CASSHRQGISYEQYF. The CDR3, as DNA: TGTGCCAGCTCACACCGACAGGGCATCTCCTACGAGCAGTACTTC.

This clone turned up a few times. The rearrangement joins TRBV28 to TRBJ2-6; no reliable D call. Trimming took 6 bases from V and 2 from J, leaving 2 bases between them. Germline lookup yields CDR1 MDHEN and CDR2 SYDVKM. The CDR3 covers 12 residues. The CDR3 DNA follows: TGTGCCAGCAGGGCTGGGGCCAACGTCCTGACTTTC. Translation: CASRAGANVLTF.

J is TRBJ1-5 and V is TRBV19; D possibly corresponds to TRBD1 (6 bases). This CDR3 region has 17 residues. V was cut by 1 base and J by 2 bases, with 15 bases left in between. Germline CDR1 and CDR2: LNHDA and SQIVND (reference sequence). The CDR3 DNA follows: TGTGCCAGTAGTATAGGATGGGGAGGGGGGGGCAATCAGCCCCAGCATTTT. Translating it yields CASSIGWGGGGNQPQHF.

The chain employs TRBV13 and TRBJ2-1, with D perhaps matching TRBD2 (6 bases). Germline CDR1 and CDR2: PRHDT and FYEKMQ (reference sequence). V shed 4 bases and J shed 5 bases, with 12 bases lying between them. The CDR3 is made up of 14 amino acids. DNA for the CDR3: TGTGCCAGCAGCTACCGGGACTTAGACAATGAGCAGTTCTTC. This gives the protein CASSYRDLDNEQFF. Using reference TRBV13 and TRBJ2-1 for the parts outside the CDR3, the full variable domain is AAGVIQSPRHLIKEKRETATLKCYPIPRHDTVYWYQQGPGQDPQFLISFYEKMQSDKGSIPDRFSAQQFSDYHSELNMSSLELGDSALYFCASSYRDLDNEQFFGPGTRLTVL.